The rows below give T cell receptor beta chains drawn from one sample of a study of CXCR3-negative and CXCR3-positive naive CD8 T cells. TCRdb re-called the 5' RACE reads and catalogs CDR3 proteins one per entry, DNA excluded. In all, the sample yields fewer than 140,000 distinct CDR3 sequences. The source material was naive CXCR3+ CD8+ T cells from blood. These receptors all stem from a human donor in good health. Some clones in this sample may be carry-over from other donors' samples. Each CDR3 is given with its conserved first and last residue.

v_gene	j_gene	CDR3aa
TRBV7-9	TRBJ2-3	CASSLAGGTDTQYF
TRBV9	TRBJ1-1	CASSVEWNTEAFF
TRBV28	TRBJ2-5	CASSLVPGGGFEETQYF
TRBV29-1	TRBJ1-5	CSARSREGQPQHF
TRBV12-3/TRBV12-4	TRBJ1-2	CASRQGQGDYTF
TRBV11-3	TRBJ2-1	CASSFQGGEQFF
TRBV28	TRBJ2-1	CASSLMDRAGNEQFF
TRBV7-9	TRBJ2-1	CASSWDPGEQFF
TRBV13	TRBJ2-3	CASSPFSNTQYF
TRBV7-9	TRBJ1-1	CASSSTREMNTEAFF
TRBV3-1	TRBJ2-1	CASSHPDSNNEQFF
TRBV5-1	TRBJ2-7	CASSLVGEYYEQYF
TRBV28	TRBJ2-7	CASRAGYSYEQYF
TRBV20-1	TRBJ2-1	CSARREGERSEQFF